Following are 17 T cell receptor beta chains from one sample sequenced in a study of blood T cells in healthy people across ages. The use of a sample-barcoded 5' primer and a J-beta primer mix characterized a second PCR of roughly 7 to 12 cycles. From the 5' RACE reads, TCRdb called clonotypes with MiXCR, one entry per CDR3 protein. The top ten hold roughly 18% of the sample, which has some 710,000 distinct CDR3 sequences, about half seen once. Sequencing used blood. All receptors derive from a man of 80 years or more in good health.

Many counts were recorded for this clonotype. V gene TRBV7-2 combines with J gene TRBJ2-5; no clear D gene. Germline V gene sequence: CDR1 SGHTA, CDR2 FQGNSA. CDR3 size: 15 residues. V lost 2 bases to trimming and J lost 2 bases, with 12 bases between them. CDR3 DNA: TGTGCCAGCAGCTTACAACAGACGGTTCAAGAGACCCAGTACTTC. Encoded protein: CASSLQQTVQETQYF.

Turning to this clonotype: This could be a read error, since a much larger clone is one nucleotide away. CDR3 in DNA: TGTGCCATCAGTGCTCCCGGGACCACTGAAGCTTTCTTT. Translated, it gives CAISAPGTTEAFF. The chain has TRBV10-3 and TRBJ1-1; maybe TRBD1 (5 bases). Germline CDR1 is ENHRY and CDR2 is SYGVKD. V lost 4 bases to trimming and J lost 4 bases, with 10 bases between them. The CDR3 sequence is 13 residues long.

The chain carries TRBV4-3 and TRBJ2-3; maybe TRBD2 (6 bases). Deletions cut 0 bases from V and 1 base from J, with 11 bases between. Per the germline V gene, CDR1 is LGHNA and CDR2 is YSLEER. The CDR3 sequence is 16 residues long. The CDR3 loop reads CASSQDVQRGTDTQYF. CDR3 bases: TGCGCCAGCAGCCAAGATGTGCAGCGGGGCACAGATACGCAGTATTTT.

This clonotype has just a few counts. J is TRBJ2-1 and V is TRBV7-8; D possibly corresponds to TRBD2 (6 bases). Germline CDR1 SGHVS, CDR2 FQNEAQ. Trimming took off 5 bases at V and 3 bases at J, with 20 bases between the two ends. The CDR3 runs to 17 residues. CDR3 sequence reads: CASSLGPIAANYNEQFF. As DNA, the CDR3 is TGTGCCAGCAGCCTTGGTCCTATAGCGGCCAACTACAATGAGCAGTTCTTC.

The chain couples TRBV20-1 to TRBJ2-5; D possibly corresponds to TRBD1 (6 bases). The CDR3 spans 13 residues. CDR1 and CDR2 (germline): DFQATT, SNEGSKA (reference sequence). V was pared by 4 bases and J by 11 bases, with 20 bases between. The CDR3 is CSAITGTGNEQYF. Written as DNA, the CDR3 is TGCAGTGCTATTACAGGGACCGGGAATGAGCAGTACTTC.

The V call is TRBV3-1, the J call TRBJ2-7; 10 positions agree with TRBD1. The CDR3 consists of 15 residues. Germline CDR1 reads LGHDT; CDR2 reads YNNKEL (reference sequence). V was pared by 4 bases and J by 5 bases, with 8 bases of the junction left unmatched. The DNA of the CDR3 is TGTGCCAGCAGCCCCGGGACAGGGGAAACCCACGAGCAGTACTTC. Protein product: CASSPGTGETHEQYF.

V and J are TRBV7-9 and TRBJ1-1; D is unresolved. The CDR3 spans 14 residues. Germline CDR1 and CDR2: SEHNR and FQNEAQ (reference sequence). Deletions cut 1 base from V and 7 bases from J, with 13 bases between. The CDR3 spells CASSLGAGGNEAFF. DNA of the CDR3: TGTGCCAGCAGCTTAGGAGCGGGCGGGAATGAAGCTTTCTTT.

This clonotype was counted a few times. V gene TRBV9 combines with J gene TRBJ1-1; 11 positions match TRBD1. V was clipped by 4 bases and J by 6 bases; unmatched bases: 8. Germline CDR1 SGDLS, CDR2 YYNGEE. The CDR3 spans 15 residues. CDR3 protein: CASSTGQGAQAEAFF. The CDR3 DNA is TGTGCCAGCAGCACAGGACAGGGGGCGCAGGCTGAAGCTTTCTTT.

The rearrangement links TRBV20-1 to TRBJ1-2; unclear D gene. CDR1 is DFQATT and CDR2 is SNEGSKA in the germline V gene (reference sequence). This CDR3 has 12 residues. V was trimmed by 5 bases and J by 7 bases, leaving 14 bases between them. This chain's CDR3 is CSADTRSGGYTF. The CDR3 DNA sequence: TGCAGTGCTGATACCCGTAGCGGTGGCTACACCTTC.

The chain carries TRBV7-8 and TRBJ1-5; a possible D gene is TRBD1 (5 bases). Trimming shortened V by 5 bases and J by 1 base, and 9 bases separated the two germline ends. This CDR3 has 14 residues. Germline loops: CDR1 SGHVS, CDR2 FQNEAQ. CDR3 coding DNA: TGTGCCAGCAGCCCACGACAGAGCAATCAGCCCCAGCATTTT. Encoded protein: CASSPRQSNQPQHF.

The CDR3 loop is CASSGQGQGVDEQFF. The CDR3 nucleotides read TGTGCCAGCAGCGGCCAGGGACAGGGGGTGGATGAGCAGTTCTTC. The genes are TRBV9 and TRBJ2-1; 11 bases fit TRBD1. CDR3 length: 15 amino acids. V lost 3 bases to trimming and J lost 8 bases; unmatched junction nucleotides: 7. CDR1 and CDR2 from the germline V gene are SGDLS and YYNGEE.

This clonotype has ten or more counts. This sequence joins TRBV6-6 and TRBJ2-3; 7 bases line up with TRBD2. Germline trimming cut 4 bases from V and 5 bases from J; bases unmatched to any gene: 9. This CDR3 spans 15 amino acids. Germline assignment: CDR1 MNHNY and CDR2 SVGAGI (reference sequence). The CDR3 DNA reads TGTGCCAGCAGTTCCACCCAGGGAGGGAAAGATACGCAGTATTTT. It codes for CASSSTQGGKDTQYF.

This chain connects TRBV10-3 to TRBJ2-7, with 12 bases identical to TRBD2. The CDR3 runs 17 residues. J gave up 6 bases and V 4 bases, and 13 bases lay outside the gene matches. Germline V gene data show CDR1 as ENHRY and CDR2 as SYGVKD. The DNA of the CDR3 is TGTGCCATCAGTGCGGCTAGCGGGAGGGCGACTACCTGCGAGCAGTACTTC. It yields the protein CAISAASGRATTCEQYF.

This clonotype has a count of ten or more. This sequence joins TRBV7-2 and TRBJ2-6; D is perhaps TRBD1 or TRBD2 (6 bases each). This CDR3 is built from 17 residues. The V end lost 1 base, the J end lost 0 bases, and 10 bases lay between the germline ends. CDR1 is SGHTA, CDR2 FQGNSA, per germline. The CDR3 loop reads CASSLVGGPSGANVLTF. DNA for the CDR3: TGTGCCAGCAGCTTAGTGGGGGGCCCCTCTGGGGCCAACGTCCTGACTTTC.

This clonotype was recorded a few times. J is TRBJ2-1 and V is TRBV18; possibly TRBD1 for D (5 bases). The J call may be faulty, since TRBJ2-7 better matches the DNA end. The CDR3 runs 15 residues. CDR1 KGHSH and CDR2 LQKENI come from the germline V gene. This chain's CDR3 is CASSPLQGNYNEQYF. DNA for the CDR3: TGTGCCAGCTCACCACTTCAGGGTAACTACAATGAGCAGTACTTC.

The genes are TRBV5-4 and TRBJ2-7, with D tentatively TRBD2 (6 bases). Gene TRBJ2-5 matches the end of the DNA better, so the J call may be wrong. This CDR3 has 14 residues. The V gene's germline CDR1 is SGHNT and CDR2 YYREEE (reference sequence). The CDR3 DNA reads as TGTGCCAGCAGCCAGGCGGGACTGGAAGAGACCCAGTACTTC. This codes for CASSQAGLEETQYF.

This clonotype has just one count. The V call is TRBV24-1, the J call TRBJ2-5; D call uncertain. Germline V CDR1 and CDR2: KGHDR, SFDVKD. This CDR3 is built from 13 residues. The V gene lost 5 bases and the J gene lost 0 bases, with 6 bases spanning the gap. CDR3 residues: CATSASYQETQYF. The CDR3 region has the DNA TGTGCCACCAGTGCTTCGTACCAAGAGACCCAGTACTTC.